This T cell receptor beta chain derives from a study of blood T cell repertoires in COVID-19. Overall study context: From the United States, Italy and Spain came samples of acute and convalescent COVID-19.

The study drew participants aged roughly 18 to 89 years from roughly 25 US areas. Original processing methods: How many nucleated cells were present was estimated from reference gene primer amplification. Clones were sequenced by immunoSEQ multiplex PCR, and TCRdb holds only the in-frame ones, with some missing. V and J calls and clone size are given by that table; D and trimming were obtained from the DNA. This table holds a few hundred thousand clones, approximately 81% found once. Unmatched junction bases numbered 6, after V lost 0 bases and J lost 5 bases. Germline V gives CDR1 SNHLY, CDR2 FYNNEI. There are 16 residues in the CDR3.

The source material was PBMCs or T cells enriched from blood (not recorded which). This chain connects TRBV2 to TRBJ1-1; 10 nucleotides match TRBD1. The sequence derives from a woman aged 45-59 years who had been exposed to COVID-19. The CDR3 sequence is CASSEAGQGRGTEAFF. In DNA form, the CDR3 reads TGTGCCAGCAGTGAAGCGGGACAGGGGAGGGGGACTGAAGCTTTCTTT.